Shown below are 15 T cell receptor beta chains from a single sample sequenced in a study of CD8+ T cells in alopecia areata. Documented treatment: oral pan-JAK inhibitor, 5-10 mg twice daily. Sequencing relied on a cDNA template that was reverse transcribed from extracted RNA. TCRdb's table, derived via immunoSEQ multiplex PCR, lists solely in-frame clones and lacks some. The data hold over 150,000 clones, with roughly 64% observed a single time. The sample here was CD4+ T cells sorted from blood, taken at week 24, from a patient treated with tofacitinib. The receptor set was obtained from a human donor with alopecia areata.

This clone was seen more than once but under ten times. The V call is TRBV7-9, the J call TRBJ1-4; D call uncertain. The CDR3 consists of 15 residues. Germline CDR1 and CDR2: SEHNR and FQNEAQ (reference sequence). Trimming took 5 bases from V and 2 from J, leaving 12 bases between them. The CDR3 loop is CASSEAGVTNEKLFF. CDR3 sequence (DNA): TGTGCCAGCAGCGAGGCCGGGGTTACTAATGAAAAACTGTTTTTT.

This clone was seen many times. The chain combines TRBV28 with TRBJ1-3, with D uncertain. The V gene lost 6 bases and the J gene lost 4 bases, with 10 bases spanning the gap. The germline V gene has CDR1 MDHEN and CDR2 SYDVKM. CDR3 size: 13 residues. CDR3 sequence reads: CASRSIVGNTIYF. CDR3 nucleotides: TGTGCCAGCAGAAGTATAGTGGGAAACACCATATATTTT.

The rearrangement uses TRBV7-9 and TRBJ1-1; no firm D call. The CDR3 length is 16 residues. Trimming stripped 5 bases from V and 0 bases from J, with 16 bases between. Germline V gives CDR1 SEHNR, CDR2 FQNEAQ (reference sequence). This CDR3 reads CASSPRPNIVNTEAFF. The CDR3, as DNA: TGTGCCAGCAGCCCGAGACCGAATATAGTGAACACTGAAGCTTTCTTT.

V is TRBV19 and J is TRBJ2-6, with D unclear. Trimming removed 4 bases from V and 0 bases from J, with 4 bases in between. This CDR3 contains 14 residues. Germline CDR1 LNHDA, CDR2 SQIVND (reference sequence). The CDR3 nucleotides read TGTGCCAGTAGTACTGGCTCTGGGGCCAACGTCCTGACTTTC. Translating it yields CASSTGSGANVLTF.

The V and J genes are TRBV25-1 and TRBJ2-5; D gene uncertain. There are 13 residues in the CDR3. Trimming took 3 bases from V and 4 from J, leaving 9 bases between them. Germline loops: CDR1 MGHDK, CDR2 SYGVNS. The CDR3 protein is CASSDFGVETQYF. The CDR3 DNA reads as TGTGCCAGCAGTGATTTTGGGGTAGAGACCCAGTACTTC.

The J gene is TRBJ1-1, the V gene TRBV6-5; TRBD1 is a possible D gene (5 bases). CDR1 and CDR2 from the germline V gene are MNHEY and SVGAGI. V shed 2 bases and J shed 6 bases, with 10 bases lying between them. The CDR3 extends over 13 amino acids. The DNA for the CDR3 is TGTGCCAGCAGTTACGGACATTCCCCTGAAGCTTTCTTT. It encodes CASSYGHSPEAFF.

This chain connects TRBV7-2 to TRBJ2-5; 7 bases agree with TRBD2. CDR1 and CDR2 (germline): SGHTA, FQGNSA. The CDR3 extends over 15 amino acids. Losses at the gene ends were 0 bases for V and 3 bases for J; bases not matched to a gene: 4. The CDR3: CASSLASLAEETQYF. The CDR3 DNA follows: TGTGCCAGCAGCTTAGCTTCCCTAGCGGAAGAGACCCAGTACTTC. Combining the CDR3 with reference TRBV7-2 and TRBJ2-5 gives the whole variable domain GAGVSQSPSNKVTEKGKDVELRCDPISGHTALYWYRQSLGQGLEFLIYFQGNSAPDKSGLPSDRFSAERTGGSVSTLTIQRTQQEDSAVYLCASSLASLAEETQYFGPGTRLLVL.

The J gene is TRBJ1-5, the V gene TRBV28, with D unresolved. The germline V gene encodes CDR1 MDHEN and CDR2 SYDVKM. V was clipped by 3 bases and J by 9 bases, with 9 bases between them. CDR3 size: 12 residues. The DNA of the CDR3 is TGTGCCAGCAGTTTGCCGCAGCGGCCCCAGCATTTT. Residues: CASSLPQRPQHF.

The CDR3 here is CSANPTYEQYF. CDR3 nucleotide sequence: TGCAGTGCTAACCCTACATACGAGCAGTACTTC. J is TRBJ2-7 and V is TRBV20-1, with D unclear. This CDR3 has 11 amino acids. From germline, CDR1 is DFQATT and CDR2 SNEGSKA (reference sequence). V was clipped by 4 bases and J by 4 bases, with 8 bases between them.

V and J are TRBV4-3 and TRBJ2-1; unclear D gene. The V gene's germline CDR1 is LGHNA and CDR2 YSLEER. The V gene lost 0 bases and the J gene lost 4 bases, with 16 bases spanning the gap. The CDR3 length is 17 residues. DNA for the CDR3: TGCGCCAGCAGCCAAGAATTTGCTTCGACGGCTTACAATGAGCAGTTCTTC. Protein sequence: CASSQEFASTAYNEQFF.

The gene calls are TRBV9 and TRBJ1-2, with D maybe TRBD1 (5 bases). V lost 0 bases, J lost 5 bases, and 17 bases lay in between. Per germline, CDR1 SGDLS and CDR2 YYNGEE. CDR3 length: 16 residues. CDR3: CASSVDPTGTEYGYTF. CDR3 nucleotide sequence: TGTGCCAGCAGCGTAGACCCTACCGGGACGGAGTATGGCTACACCTTC.

The rearrangement joins TRBV7-7 to TRBJ2-2; D may be TRBD1 (7 bases). CDR3 length: 15 amino acids. Germline values: CDR1 SSHAT, CDR2 FNYEAQ (reference sequence). V gave up 4 bases and J gave up 3 bases, with 12 bases separating them. This chain's CDR3 is CASSSSGGHTGELFF. In DNA, the CDR3 is TGTGCCAGCAGCTCGTCAGGGGGGCACACCGGGGAGCTGTTTTTT. The complete variable domain, with remaining parts taken from reference TRBV7-7 and TRBJ2-2, reads GAGVSQSPRYKVTKRGQDVTLRCDPISSHATLYWYQQALGQGPEFLTYFNYEAQPDKSGLPSDRFSAERPEGSISTLTIQRTEQRDSAMYRCASSSSGGHTGELFFGEGSRLTVL.

V is TRBV10-3 and J is TRBJ2-3, with D maybe TRBD1 (6 bases). The CDR3 has 15 amino acids. Looked up from germline, CDR1 is ENHRY and CDR2 is SYGVKD. Between the trimmed V and J ends, which lost 8 bases and 2 bases, there was a span of 17 bases. This CDR3 is CAIRDTTKFTDTQYF. The CDR3, as DNA: TGTGCCATCCGGGACACCACAAAATTCACAGATACGCAGTATTTT.

This rearrangement joins TRBV5-4 to TRBJ2-1; no reliable D call. CDR3 length equals 14 residues. Trimming removed 0 bases at V and 7 bases at J, with 11 bases between. Looked up from germline, CDR1 is SGHNT and CDR2 is YYREEE (reference sequence). The CDR3 bases are TGTGCCAGCAGCTTGGATCCATTAGGGAATGAGCAGTTCTTC. Amino acid sequence: CASSLDPLGNEQFF.

In its sample, this clone was seen a few times. This chain links TRBV30 with TRBJ2-1, with D possibly being TRBD2 (7 bases). This CDR3 region has 15 residues. The V and J ends lost 5 bases and 6 bases respectively, with 20 bases between them. CDR1 is GTSNPN and CDR2 is SVGIG in the germline V gene (reference sequence). CDR3 loop: CAWARGGPEVNEQFF. The CDR3 nucleotides are TGTGCCTGGGCAAGGGGGGGGCCGGAGGTCAATGAGCAGTTCTTC.